A selection of T cell receptor beta chains follows, all from one sample in a study of blood T cell repertoires in COVID-19. The method was immunoSEQ multiplex PCR; TCRdb's version includes in-frame clones alone and lacks a portion of them. This sample has under 140,000 clones, with approximately 90% found just once. Sequenced: peripheral blood. Every receptor here comes from a human donor in a cohort sampled during active COVID-19. Both conserved end residues are trimmed from each CDR3. Each record gives: J gene, V gene, CDR3 protein.

j_call: TRBJ2-1; v_call: TRBV5-4; cdr3_aa: ASSLGIAGGLNEQF
j_call: TRBJ2-3; v_call: TRBV30; cdr3_aa: AWSGTSGGVFRTDTQY
j_call: TRBJ2-3; v_call: TRBV5-1; cdr3_aa: ASSLRASGETPDTQY
j_call: TRBJ1-1; v_call: TRBV6-5; cdr3_aa: ASSSDFSPQIAF
j_call: TRBJ2-3; v_call: TRBV19; cdr3_aa: ASSGGTSGGGTDTQY
j_call: TRBJ1-2; v_call: TRBV11-2; cdr3_aa: ASSFSRHGDYGYT
j_call: TRBJ1-3; v_call: TRBV7-2; cdr3_aa: ASSLGRRGGYGNTIY
j_call: TRBJ1-2; v_call: TRBV7-8; cdr3_aa: ASSPRTGYGYT
j_call: TRBJ1-6; v_call: TRBV19; cdr3_aa: ASSMVRGNSPLH
j_call: TRBJ2-2; v_call: TRBV5-4; cdr3_aa: ASSPQRLAGGTGELF
j_call: TRBJ1-1; v_call: TRBV4-3; cdr3_aa: ASSQDEATEAF
j_call: TRBJ2-3; v_call: TRBV6-5; cdr3_aa: ASSLSGSRAQY
j_call: TRBJ2-6; v_call: TRBV28; cdr3_aa: ASSPGGSGANVLT
j_call: TRBJ2-1; v_call: TRBV5-1; cdr3_aa: ASSLSGNEQF
j_call: TRBJ2-7; v_call: TRBV18; cdr3_aa: ASSTGQGAYEQY
j_call: TRBJ1-5; v_call: TRBV10-3; cdr3_aa: AISEKGGNQPQH
j_call: TRBJ2-3; v_call: TRBV11-3; cdr3_aa: ASSADRGNTDTQY
j_call: TRBJ2-2; v_call: TRBV29-1; cdr3_aa: SVELAATGELF
j_call: TRBJ1-6; v_call: TRBV7-8; cdr3_aa: ASSSSGFQSNSPLH
j_call: TRBJ1-2; v_call: TRBV30; cdr3_aa: AWRGGQGEGYT
j_call: TRBJ2-1; v_call: TRBV19; cdr3_aa: ASSIDSPGTELNEQF
j_call: TRBJ2-1; v_call: TRBV15; cdr3_aa: ATSRDRAGDFDEQF
j_call: TRBJ1-2; v_call: TRBV7-9; cdr3_aa: ASSLGTGRLDGYT
j_call: TRBJ2-7; v_call: TRBV6-2/TRBV6-3; cdr3_aa: ASSYPNMGGVYEQY
j_call: TRBJ1-2; v_call: TRBV7-8; cdr3_aa: ASSLGGDLGRYGYT
j_call: TRBJ2-1; v_call: TRBV7-9; cdr3_aa: ASRSSRWDRYNEQF
j_call: TRBJ2-7; v_call: TRBV19; cdr3_aa: ASRHQDLAAYEQY
j_call: TRBJ1-2; v_call: TRBV9; cdr3_aa: ASSVEQGGNYGYT
j_call: TRBJ1-2; v_call: TRBV4-2; cdr3_aa: ASSPEERANYGYT
j_call: TRBJ2-1; v_call: TRBV7-3; cdr3_aa: ASSSDRGNYNEQF
j_call: TRBJ2-1; v_call: TRBV5-1; cdr3_aa: ASSLAPLRLAGLYNEQF
j_call: TRBJ2-3; v_call: TRBV6-5; cdr3_aa: ASRTGPTDTQY
j_call: TRBJ1-1; v_call: TRBV3-1/TRBV3-2; cdr3_aa: ASSQSEVGWAF
j_call: TRBJ1-4; v_call: TRBV7-2; cdr3_aa: ASSLDRLATEKLF
j_call: TRBJ1-2; v_call: TRBV9; cdr3_aa: ASSVSNRDGYGYT
j_call: TRBJ2-7; v_call: TRBV5-4; cdr3_aa: ASSSGGRSTEQY
j_call: TRBJ2-1; v_call: TRBV3-1/TRBV3-2; cdr3_aa: ASSALAGVGNEQF
j_call: TRBJ2-3; v_call: TRBV27; cdr3_aa: ASSSGQGATDTQY